This T cell receptor beta chain stems from a study of T-cell memory formation after mild COVID-19. Study overall: For the most part, TCR clusters were specific to one donor.

TCRdb re-called the 5' RACE reads with MiXCR, one entry per CDR3 protein. Here the sample spans approximately 300,000 distinct CDR3 sequences, about a sixth being singletons. Sequenced input: PBMCs or a T cell subset sorted from them (not recorded which). This receptor was taken from a man aged 18 to 35 who had mild COVID-19 (a few samples of this study predate the infection). Cell type and time point are not known.

CDR3 protein: CASSQDAGQETQYF. DNA of the CDR3: TGTGCCAGCAGCCAAGATGCGGGCCAAGAGACCCAGTACTTC. The gene calls are TRBV4-2 and TRBJ2-5, with a weak D call TRBD2 (5 bases). CDR3 length: 14 residues. The germline CDR1 and CDR2 sequences are LGHNA and YNFKEQ. Trimming shortened V by 0 bases and J by 1 base, and 6 bases separated the two germline ends.